A single T cell receptor (beta chain) is shown here with its context. What it recognizes is unknown. These data originate in a study of Ad26.COV2.S vaccination and SARS-CoV-2 variants. The study's findings and limits: Across vaccine and placebo recipients, the breadth of non-spike TCRs was similar. Participants in the vaccine arm had higher spike-specific TCR breadth; placebo recipients had lower. Analytic work on TCR breadth and depth might have understated the full extent of total T cell responses.

The CDR3 contains 15 residues. In germline, CDR1 is SGHTA, CDR2 FQGNSA. The V and J ends lost 5 bases and 3 bases respectively, with 14 bases between them. Sequenced by immunoSEQ multiplex PCR; TCRdb stores in-frame clones only, minus some. Of 400,000 to 450,000 clones in the sample, about nine tenths were seen once. The treatment: roughly 19 received Ad26.COV2.S at low or high dose, single or two shots; 5 received placebo; per-sample allocation not given. Samples came from day 63 after the first vaccine or placebo injection. This adult donor, from Boston, was 18-55 years old. This chain uses TRBV7-2 with TRBJ2-4, with a possible D match to TRBD2 (5 bases). The sequencing here drew on peripheral blood, taken in a trial of Ad26.COV2.S vaccine versus placebo. The sequence was collected from a person aged 18-60 years who received the Ad26.COV2.S COVID-19 vaccine or a placebo. For the CDR3, the DNA is TGTGCCAGCAGCACGCCTACTAGGAGCAAAAACATTCAGTACTTC. Translation: CASSTPTRSKNIQYF.